A selection of T cell receptor beta chains follows, all from one sample in a study of blood T cell repertoires in COVID-19. Method: immunoSEQ multiplex PCR; TCRdb's copy keeps in-frame clones and lacks some. This sample carries about 310,000 clones, 87% of them seen once, and the ten largest clones take more than 8.5%. The sequenced material came from PBMCs or T cells enriched from blood (not recorded which). The receptors stem from a woman aged 18-35 years who had recovered from COVID-19. Both conserved end residues are part of each CDR3. The D gene is left open where the match is weak. The size field is filled for only some rows; it gives once, few, many or a size class.

D gene: -; CDR3 length: 15; V gene: TRBV18; J gene: TRBJ1-2; clone size: -; CDR3 protein: CASSPNGRGGYGYTF; CDR3 DNA: TGTGCCAGCTCACCGAATGGCAGGGGTGGGTATGGCTACACCTTC
D gene: -; CDR3 length: 18; V gene: TRBV19; J gene: TRBJ1-1; clone size: -; CDR3 protein: CASSIPLLGSRVVTEAFF; CDR3 DNA: TGTGCCAGTAGTATCCCCCTGCTGGGGAGCCGCGTAGTAACTGAAGCTTTCTTT
D gene: TRBD1; CDR3 length: 13; V gene: TRBV19; J gene: TRBJ1-1; clone size: -; CDR3 protein: CASSKDRETEAFF; CDR3 DNA: TGTGCCAGTAGCAAAGACAGGGAGACTGAAGCTTTCTTT
D gene: -; CDR3 length: 14; V gene: TRBV25-1; J gene: TRBJ2-1; clone size: -; CDR3 protein: CASSELTTSNEQFF; CDR3 DNA: TGTGCCAGCAGTGAATTGACTACCAGCAATGAGCAGTTCTTC
D gene: TRBD1; CDR3 length: 14; V gene: TRBV7-9; J gene: TRBJ1-6; clone size: -; CDR3 protein: CASSLQGSNSPLHF; CDR3 DNA: TGTGCCAGCAGCCTACAGGGGAGTAATTCACCCCTCCACTTT
D gene: TRBD2; CDR3 length: 17; V gene: TRBV4-3; J gene: TRBJ2-1; clone size: -; CDR3 protein: CASSQEALAGGHNEQFF; CDR3 DNA: TGCGCCAGCAGCCAAGAGGCGCTAGCGGGAGGCCACAATGAGCAGTTCTTC
D gene: -; CDR3 length: 11; V gene: TRBV30; J gene: TRBJ1-2; clone size: -; CDR3 protein: CAWSTGYGYTF; CDR3 DNA: TGTGCCTGGTCCACAGGGTATGGCTACACCTTC
D gene: -; CDR3 length: 14; V gene: TRBV18; J gene: TRBJ2-7; clone size: -; CDR3 protein: CASSPPPGYHEQYF; CDR3 DNA: TGTGCCAGCTCACCACCGCCGGGGTACCACGAGCAGTACTTC
D gene: TRBD1; CDR3 length: 14; V gene: TRBV15; J gene: TRBJ1-1; clone size: -; CDR3 protein: CATTGSLSNTEAFF; CDR3 DNA: TGTGCCACGACAGGGAGCTTGTCGAACACTGAAGCTTTCTTT
D gene: -; CDR3 length: 15; V gene: TRBV19; J gene: TRBJ1-1; clone size: -; CDR3 protein: CASTPRSGIGTEAFF; CDR3 DNA: TGTGCCAGTACCCCCCGGTCGGGGATTGGCACTGAAGCTTTCTTT
D gene: TRBD1; CDR3 length: 15; V gene: TRBV7-9; J gene: TRBJ1-2; clone size: -; CDR3 protein: CASSAQQGGYYGYTF; CDR3 DNA: TGTGCCAGCAGCGCGCAACAGGGGGGGTACTATGGCTACACCTTC
D gene: TRBD1; CDR3 length: 16; V gene: TRBV5-1; J gene: TRBJ1-1; clone size: -; CDR3 protein: CASTSKTGAGNTEAFF; CDR3 DNA: TGCGCCAGCACCTCTAAGACAGGGGCGGGGAACACTGAAGCTTTCTTT
D gene: -; CDR3 length: 14; V gene: TRBV7-2; J gene: TRBJ2-3; clone size: -; CDR3 protein: CASSLGLGGDTQYF; CDR3 DNA: TGTGCCAGCAGCTTGGGCTTGGGTGGGGATACGCAGTATTTT
D gene: TRBD2; CDR3 length: 16; V gene: TRBV5-4; J gene: TRBJ2-5; clone size: once; CDR3 protein: CASSWETSGGKKTQYF; CDR3 DNA: TGTGCCAGCAGCTGGGAGACTAGCGGGGGCAAGAAGACCCAGTACTTC
D gene: TRBD1; CDR3 length: 15; V gene: TRBV19; J gene: TRBJ1-2; clone size: -; CDR3 protein: CASSTQMTGFYGYTF; CDR3 DNA: TGTGCCAGTAGTACCCAAATGACAGGGTTCTATGGCTACACCTTC
D gene: -; CDR3 length: 14; V gene: TRBV7-2; J gene: TRBJ1-1; clone size: many; CDR3 protein: CASKQGNENTEAFF; CDR3 DNA: TGTGCCAGCAAACAGGGAAACGAAAACACTGAAGCTTTCTTT
D gene: -; CDR3 length: 17; V gene: TRBV4-1; J gene: TRBJ1-5; clone size: -; CDR3 protein: CASSQGAGISSNQPQHF; CDR3 DNA: TGCGCCAGCAGCCAAGGGGCGGGGATAAGTAGCAATCAGCCCCAGCATTTT
D gene: TRBD1; CDR3 length: 15; V gene: TRBV18; J gene: TRBJ1-1; clone size: -; CDR3 protein: CASSSGTGAVNEAFF; CDR3 DNA: TGTGCCAGCTCCTCCGGGACAGGGGCAGTAAATGAAGCTTTCTTT
D gene: -; CDR3 length: 14; V gene: TRBV19; J gene: TRBJ1-2; clone size: -; CDR3 protein: CASSASRSHYGYTF; CDR3 DNA: TGTGCCAGTAGTGCATCACGCAGTCACTATGGCTACACCTTC
D gene: TRBD2; CDR3 length: 15; V gene: TRBV6-5; J gene: TRBJ2-2; clone size: -; CDR3 protein: CASRQGLAGGGELFF; CDR3 DNA: TGTGCCAGCAGGCAGGGACTAGCGGGGGGTGGGGAGCTGTTTTTT
D gene: TRBD1; CDR3 length: 14; V gene: TRBV3-1/TRBV3-2; J gene: TRBJ2-2; clone size: -; CDR3 protein: CASSPTGFAGELFF; CDR3 DNA: TGTGCCAGCAGCCCGACAGGGTTTGCCGGGGAGCTGTTTTTT
D gene: -; CDR3 length: 15; V gene: TRBV7-3; J gene: TRBJ1-6; clone size: once; CDR3 protein: CASSLVWQGNSPLHF; CDR3 DNA: TGTGCCAGCAGCCTCGTCTGGCAGGGGAATTCACCCCTCCACTTT
D gene: TRBD1; CDR3 length: 15; V gene: TRBV2; J gene: TRBJ1-5; clone size: once; CDR3 protein: CASSVTGGNNQPQHF; CDR3 DNA: TGTGCCAGCAGCGTAACAGGGGGTAACAATCAGCCCCAGCATTTT
D gene: TRBD1; CDR3 length: 15; V gene: TRBV6-6; J gene: TRBJ2-7; clone size: -; CDR3 protein: CASSGLGQGYYEQYF; CDR3 DNA: TGTGCCAGCAGTGGCCTGGGACAGGGCTACTACGAGCAGTACTTC
D gene: TRBD1; CDR3 length: 17; V gene: TRBV6-2/TRBV6-3; J gene: TRBJ2-3; clone size: -; CDR3 protein: CASSNPGTGVFTDTQYF; CDR3 DNA: TGTGCCAGCAGTAACCCTGGGACAGGAGTTTTCACAGATACGCAGTATTTT
D gene: TRBD2; CDR3 length: 19; V gene: TRBV3-1/TRBV3-2; J gene: TRBJ2-3; clone size: -; CDR3 protein: CASSQAGTSGAVGTDTQYF; CDR3 DNA: TGTGCCAGCAGCCAAGCTGGGACTAGCGGGGCCGTGGGCACAGATACGCAGTATTTT
D gene: -; CDR3 length: 15; V gene: TRBV28; J gene: TRBJ2-5; clone size: once; CDR3 protein: CASSLESGVQETQYF; CDR3 DNA: TGTGCCAGCAGTTTAGAATCAGGGGTTCAAGAGACCCAGTACTTC
D gene: TRBD1; CDR3 length: 16; V gene: TRBV3-1/TRBV3-2; J gene: TRBJ2-7; clone size: -; CDR3 protein: CASRTYTGQGSYEQYF; CDR3 DNA: TGTGCCAGCAGGACCTATACGGGACAGGGTTCTTACGAGCAGTACTTC
D gene: -; CDR3 length: 13; V gene: TRBV27; J gene: TRBJ1-1; clone size: -; CDR3 protein: CASSLRGITEAFF; CDR3 DNA: TGTGCCAGCAGTTTAAGGGGGATTACTGAAGCTTTCTTT
D gene: TRBD2; CDR3 length: 15; V gene: TRBV19; J gene: TRBJ2-5; clone size: -; CDR3 protein: CASSGLAGGEETQYF; CDR3 DNA: TGTGCCAGTAGTGGACTAGCGGGAGGTGAAGAGACCCAGTACTTC
D gene: -; CDR3 length: 15; V gene: TRBV11-2; J gene: TRBJ2-7; clone size: -; CDR3 protein: CASSTQTGEGYEQYF; CDR3 DNA: TGTGCCAGCAGCACCCAGACAGGGGAGGGTTACGAGCAGTACTTC
D gene: -; CDR3 length: 13; V gene: TRBV6-5; J gene: TRBJ2-1; clone size: -; CDR3 protein: CASSYTSNNEQFF; CDR3 DNA: TGTGCCAGCAGCTATACTAGTAACAATGAGCAGTTCTTC
D gene: TRBD1; CDR3 length: 12; V gene: TRBV6-5; J gene: TRBJ1-2; clone size: once; CDR3 protein: CASSGQGYGYTF; CDR3 DNA: TGTGCCAGCAGCGGACAGGGCTATGGCTACACCTTC
D gene: TRBD1; CDR3 length: 18; V gene: TRBV29-1; J gene: TRBJ1-5; clone size: -; CDR3 protein: CSVEVQGCRGVGNQPQHF; CDR3 DNA: TGCAGCGTTGAAGTTCAGGGCTGCAGGGGGGTAGGCAATCAGCCCCAGCATTTT
D gene: -; CDR3 length: 14; V gene: TRBV30; J gene: TRBJ1-1; clone size: once; CDR3 protein: CAWRKGQPNTEAFF; CDR3 DNA: TGTGCCTGGAGGAAAGGACAGCCTAACACTGAAGCTTTCTTT
D gene: -; CDR3 length: 14; V gene: TRBV9; J gene: TRBJ1-2; clone size: once; CDR3 protein: CASSVDRGNYGYTF; CDR3 DNA: TGTGCCAGCAGCGTAGATCGGGGGAACTATGGCTACACCTTC
D gene: -; CDR3 length: 11; V gene: TRBV20-1; J gene: TRBJ2-3; clone size: -; CDR3 protein: CSAPSRDTQYF; CDR3 DNA: TGCAGTGCCCCAAGCAGGGATACGCAGTATTTT
D gene: TRBD2; CDR3 length: 19; V gene: TRBV18; J gene: TRBJ2-5; clone size: -; CDR3 protein: CASSRRTSGKDQYQETQYF; CDR3 DNA: TGTGCCAGCTCACGTAGGACTAGCGGGAAGGACCAGTACCAAGAGACCCAGTACTTC
D gene: TRBD2; CDR3 length: 16; V gene: TRBV6-2/TRBV6-3; J gene: TRBJ2-2; clone size: -; CDR3 protein: CASSHGLERGSGELFF; CDR3 DNA: TGTGCCAGCAGTCACGGACTAGAAAGAGGGTCCGGGGAGCTGTTTTTT
D gene: -; CDR3 length: 16; V gene: TRBV5-1; J gene: TRBJ1-2; clone size: -; CDR3 protein: CASSLAHGQPSYGYTF; CDR3 DNA: TGCGCCAGCAGCTTGGCCCACGGACAGCCTTCCTATGGCTACACCTTC
D gene: TRBD1; CDR3 length: 16; V gene: TRBV25-1; J gene: TRBJ2-3; clone size: -; CDR3 protein: CASSEHGQGELDTQYF; CDR3 DNA: TGTGCCAGCAGTGAACACGGACAGGGGGAGTTAGATACGCAGTATTTT
D gene: -; CDR3 length: 15; V gene: TRBV7-2; J gene: TRBJ2-6; clone size: -; CDR3 protein: CASSLLYSGANVLTF; CDR3 DNA: TGTGCCAGCAGCTTACTCTACTCTGGGGCCAACGTCCTGACTTTC
D gene: -; CDR3 length: 14; V gene: TRBV7-3; J gene: TRBJ1-1; clone size: -; CDR3 protein: CASSLSTANTEAFF; CDR3 DNA: TGTGCCAGCAGCTTATCAACAGCGAACACTGAAGCTTTCTTT
D gene: -; CDR3 length: 15; V gene: TRBV21-1; J gene: TRBJ2-7; clone size: -; CDR3 protein: CASSKGAHRGAEQYF; CDR3 DNA: TGTGCCAGCAGCAAAGGTGCCCACAGGGGGGCCGAGCAGTACTTC
D gene: -; CDR3 length: 14; V gene: TRBV2; J gene: TRBJ2-5; clone size: -; CDR3 protein: CASSDVQAQETQYF; CDR3 DNA: TGTGCCAGCAGTGATGTGCAGGCGCAAGAGACCCAGTACTTC